Described below is a single TCR beta chain sequence and its context. Profiling relied on immunoSEQ multiplex PCR, and the TCRdb table lists in-frame clones only, not all of them. The sample shows roughly 250,000 clones, approximately 89% of them seen only once. This entry belongs to a study of blood T cell repertoires in COVID-19. Study overall: Specimens from acute and convalescent COVID-19 originated in the United States, Italy and Spain. T cells, B-cell-depleted T cells, or PBMCs provided the cDNA or gDNA that served as material.

The CDR3 totals 15 residues. Germline V lookup: CDR1 SGDLS, CDR2 YYNGEE. V was pared by 0 bases and J by 5 bases, with 7 bases of the junction left unmatched. The chain joins TRBV9 to TRBJ1-2; 7 positions agree with TRBD1. Sequenced: peripheral blood. The sequence derives from a man aged 40-49 years who had recovered from COVID-19. The DNA of the CDR3 is TGTGCCAGCAGCGTAGCGTCCGGGACAGAGTATGGCTACACCTTC. Protein product: CASSVASGTEYGYTF.